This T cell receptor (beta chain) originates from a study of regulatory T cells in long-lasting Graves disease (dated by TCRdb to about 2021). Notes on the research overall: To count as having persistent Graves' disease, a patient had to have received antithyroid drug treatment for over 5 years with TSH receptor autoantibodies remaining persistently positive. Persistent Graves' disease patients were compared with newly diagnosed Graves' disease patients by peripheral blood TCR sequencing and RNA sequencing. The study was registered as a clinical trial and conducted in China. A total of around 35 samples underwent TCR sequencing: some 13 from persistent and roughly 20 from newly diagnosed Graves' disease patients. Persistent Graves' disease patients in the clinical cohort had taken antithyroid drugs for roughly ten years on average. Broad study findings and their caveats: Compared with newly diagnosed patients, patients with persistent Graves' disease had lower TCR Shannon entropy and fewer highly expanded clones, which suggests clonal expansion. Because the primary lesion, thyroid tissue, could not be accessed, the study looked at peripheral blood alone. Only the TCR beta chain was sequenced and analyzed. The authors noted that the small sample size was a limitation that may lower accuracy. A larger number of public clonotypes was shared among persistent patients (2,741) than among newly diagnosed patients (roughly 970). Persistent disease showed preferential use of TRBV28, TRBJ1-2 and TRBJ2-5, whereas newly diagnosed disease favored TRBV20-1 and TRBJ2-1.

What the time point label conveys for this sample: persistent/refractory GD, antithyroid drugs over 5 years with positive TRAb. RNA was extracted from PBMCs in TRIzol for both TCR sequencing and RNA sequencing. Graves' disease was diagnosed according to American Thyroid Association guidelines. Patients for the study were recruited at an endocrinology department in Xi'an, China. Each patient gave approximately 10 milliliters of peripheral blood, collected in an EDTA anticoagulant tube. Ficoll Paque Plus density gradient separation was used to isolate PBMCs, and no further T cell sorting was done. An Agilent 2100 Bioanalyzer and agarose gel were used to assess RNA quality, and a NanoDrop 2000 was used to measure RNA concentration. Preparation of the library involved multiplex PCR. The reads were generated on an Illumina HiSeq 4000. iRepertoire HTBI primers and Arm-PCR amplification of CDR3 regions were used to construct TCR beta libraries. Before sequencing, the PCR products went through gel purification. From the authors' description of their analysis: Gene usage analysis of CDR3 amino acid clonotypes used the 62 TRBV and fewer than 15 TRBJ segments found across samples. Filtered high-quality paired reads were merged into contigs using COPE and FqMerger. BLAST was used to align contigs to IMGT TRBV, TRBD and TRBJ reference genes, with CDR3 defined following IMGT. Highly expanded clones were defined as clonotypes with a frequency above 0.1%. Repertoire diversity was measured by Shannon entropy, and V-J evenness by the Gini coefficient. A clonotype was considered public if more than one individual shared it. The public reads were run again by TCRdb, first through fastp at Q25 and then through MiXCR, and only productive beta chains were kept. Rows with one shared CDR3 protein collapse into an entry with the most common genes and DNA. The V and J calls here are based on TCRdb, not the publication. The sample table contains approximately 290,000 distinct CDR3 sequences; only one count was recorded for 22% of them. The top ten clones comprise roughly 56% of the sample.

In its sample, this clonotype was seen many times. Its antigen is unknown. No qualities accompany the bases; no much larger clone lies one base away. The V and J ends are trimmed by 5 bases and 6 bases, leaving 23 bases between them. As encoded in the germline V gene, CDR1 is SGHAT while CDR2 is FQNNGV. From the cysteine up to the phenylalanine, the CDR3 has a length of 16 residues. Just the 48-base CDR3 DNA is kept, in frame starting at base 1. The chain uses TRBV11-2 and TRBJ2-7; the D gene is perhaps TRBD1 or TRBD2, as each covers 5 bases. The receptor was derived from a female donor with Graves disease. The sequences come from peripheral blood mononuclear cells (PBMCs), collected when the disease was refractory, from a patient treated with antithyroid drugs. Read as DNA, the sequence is TGTGCCAGCAGCCTTATTCCGGGACGCCCTACCATCGAGCAGTACTTC. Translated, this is CASSLIPGRPTIEQYF.